Below, 26 T cell receptor beta chains from the same sample are listed, as sequenced in a study of response to subunit inactivated influenza vaccine. TCRdb redid the calling of the RT-PCR reads with MiXCR, one entry per CDR3 protein. The repertoire consists of roughly 570,000 distinct CDR3 sequences, with less than 15% occurring once and the leading ten covering approximately 12%. The material sequenced was PBMCs from blood, taken 12 days after vaccination. The receptor source for this set is a man aged 50 to 59 who received an inactivated influenza vaccine.

This clonotype came up many times. The rearrangement links TRBV21-1 to TRBJ1-2; the table calls TRBD1, which could not be checked here. TRBV21-1 is an annotated pseudogene. The CDR3 runs 16 residues. In DNA form, the CDR3 reads TGTGCCAGCAGCAAAGATGGGACAGGGGATTGGGAAGGCTACACCTTC. Its protein product is CASSKDGTGDWEGYTF.

The chain couples TRBV15 to TRBJ1-4; the D gene is possibly TRBD1 (6 bases). Germline-derived CDR1 and CDR2 are LNHNV and YYDKDF (reference sequence). The CDR3 spans 17 residues. The V and J ends lost 2 bases and 5 bases respectively, with 18 bases between them. Written as DNA, the CDR3 is TGTGCCACCAGCAGATCCCCCCGACAGGACCAAAATGAAAAACTGTTTTTT. This codes for CATSRSPRQDQNEKLFF.

This clonotype came up a few times. The gene calls are TRBV11-2 and TRBJ2-1; D is tentatively TRBD1 or TRBD2 (5 bases each). CDR1 and CDR2 from the germline V gene are SGHAT and FQNNGV. The CDR3 runs 16 residues. The V end lost 4 bases, the J end lost 5 bases, and 18 bases lay between the germline ends. CDR3: CASSSGTRRRDNEQFF. The CDR3 bases are TGTGCCAGCAGCTCCGGGACCCGACGAAGGGACAATGAGCAGTTCTTC.

The chain is built from TRBV4-3 and TRBJ1-5; 11 nucleotides match TRBD1. The V gene end was trimmed by 5 bases and the J gene end by 5 bases; junction bases not matched to a gene: 2. This CDR3 spans 14 amino acids. Germline V gene lookup returns CDR1 LGHNA and CDR2 YSLEER. CDR3 in DNA: TGCGCCAGCAGCTTGGACAGGGGGCATCAGCCCCAGCATTTT. Protein: CASSLDRGHQPQHF.

This clonotype was counted between two and nine times. The junction departs from germline at one end; a sequencing error may be responsible. The rearrangement joins TRBV7-9 to TRBJ1-3; TRBD1 matches at 9 bases. Germline CDR1 is SEHNR and CDR2 is FQNEAQ (reference sequence). The CDR3 covers 16 residues. As DNA, the CDR3 is TGTGCCAGTAGCTTGGGACAGGGCCCCTCTGGAAACACCATATATTTT. Its protein product is CASSLGQGPSGNTIYF.

The chain couples TRBV11-2 to TRBJ1-4; 10 bases fit TRBD1. V shed 2 bases, J shed 4 bases, and the junction held 10 bases outside the gene matches. Germline V gene lookup returns CDR1 SGHAT and CDR2 FQNNGV. This CDR3 region has 18 residues. CDR3 protein: CASSLTTGTGAINEKLFF. In nucleotides, the CDR3 is TGTGCCAGCAGCTTAACTACCGGGACAGGGGCGATTAATGAAAAACTGTTTTTT.

DNA for the CDR3: TGCGCCAGCAGCCAAGTGGTTTCTAGATACAATGAGCAGTTCTTC. Translated, it gives CASSQVVSRYNEQFF. The gene calls are TRBV4-3 and TRBJ2-1; the D is unclear. This CDR3 is 15 amino acids long. Looked up from germline, CDR1 is LGHNA and CDR2 is YSLEER. V was clipped by 1 base and J by 4 bases, with 11 bases between them.

This clonotype has ten or more counts. The J gene is TRBJ1-2, the V gene TRBV3-1, with 7 bases fitting TRBD1. Germline values: CDR1 LGHDT, CDR2 YNNKEL (reference sequence). Unmatched junction bases numbered 9, after V lost 4 bases and J lost 13 bases. This CDR3 spans 12 amino acids. The CDR3 DNA follows: TGTGCCAGCAGCCCCGAAAGGGGGCTGCTCACCTTC. Amino acids: CASSPERGLLTF.

V gene TRBV10-3 combines with J gene TRBJ1-2, with TRBD1 matching over 8 bases. With 4 bases clipped from V and 2 bases from J, the junction kept 6 bases outside the gene matches. CDR3 length equals 15 residues. Germline V gives CDR1 ENHRY, CDR2 SYGVKD. In DNA form, the CDR3 reads TGTGCCATCAGTGCGGGGGGACAGGAGAACTATGGCTACACCTTC. Translation gives CAISAGGQENYGYTF.

This clonotype was seen at least ten times. The chain uses TRBV5-1 and TRBJ2-1, with D maybe TRBD1 (6 bases). The CDR3 extends over 15 amino acids. V was shortened by 0 bases and J by 3 bases, with 10 bases between the two germline ends. Germline CDR1 reads SGHRS; CDR2 reads YFSETQ. Written as DNA, the CDR3 is TGCGCCAGCAGCTTGGAAGGGGACAACTACAATGAGCAGTTCTTC. Its protein product is CASSLEGDNYNEQFF.

The V gene is TRBV3-1, the J gene TRBJ2-1; 15 bases are shared with TRBD2. Germline trimming cut 1 base from V and 6 bases from J; bases unmatched to any gene: 1. CDR3 length: 16 residues. The germline gives CDR1 LGHDT, CDR2 YNNKEL (reference sequence). CDR3 loop: CASSQGTSGRGNEQFF. In DNA, the CDR3 is TGTGCCAGCAGCCAAGGGACTAGCGGGAGGGGCAATGAGCAGTTCTTC.

This clonotype showed up many times. V is TRBV6-1 and J is TRBJ2-1, with a possible D match to TRBD2 (6 bases). Germline V gene sequence: CDR1 MNHNS, CDR2 SASEGT. The CDR3 is 16 residues long. V was trimmed by 5 bases and J by 4 bases, leaving 18 bases between them. The CDR3 region is CASSRGAAVRYNEQFF. The CDR3 nucleotides read TGTGCCAGCAGTCGCGGGGCTGCGGTACGATACAATGAGCAGTTCTTC.

The CDR3 nucleotides are TGTGCCAGCAGCCAAGATCTCTACATAAGCTCCTACAATGAGCAGTTCTTC. Its translation: CASSQDLYISSYNEQFF. The chain has TRBV4-2 and TRBJ2-1, with D unresolved. With 0 bases removed from V and 0 bases from J, the gap between germline ends came to 12 bases. Germline values: CDR1 LGHNA, CDR2 YNFKEQ. The CDR3 totals 17 residues.

At least ten counts were recorded for this clonotype. The chain carries TRBV7-2 and TRBJ2-1; 9 bases match TRBD2. CDR3 length equals 15 residues. From germline, CDR1 is SGHTA and CDR2 FQGNSA. Losses at the gene ends were 7 bases for V and 4 bases for J; bases not matched to a gene: 8. The CDR3 region has the DNA TGTGCCAGCACCGTACCGGGACTAGCTTACAATGAGCAGTTCTTC. Translating gives CASTVPGLAYNEQFF. Full variable domain (outside the CDR3, taken from reference TRBV7-2 and TRBJ2-1): GAGVSQSPSNKVTEKGKDVELRCDPISGHTALYWYRQSLGQGLEFLIYFQGNSAPDKSGLPSDRFSAERTGGSVSTLTIQRTQQEDSAVYLCASTVPGLAYNEQFFGPGTRLTVL.

In this sample, this clonotype turned up a few times. J is TRBJ2-3 and V is TRBV3-1; 7 bases are a match to TRBD2. This CDR3 region has 15 residues. The junction had 5 bases not matched to a gene; V was cut back by 1 base and J by 4 bases. The germline V gene encodes CDR1 LGHDT and CDR2 YNNKEL (reference sequence). Here the CDR3 reads CASSQVISGSDTQYF. The DNA of the CDR3 is TGTGCCAGCAGCCAAGTTATTAGCGGGTCAGATACGCAGTATTTT.

This clonotype was recorded at least ten times. The CDR3 is CSPISLAGGLTTYNEQFF. CDR3 nucleotide sequence: TGCAGTCCCATCTCACTAGCGGGGGGCCTCACGACCTACAATGAGCAGTTCTTC. The chain carries TRBV20-1 and TRBJ2-1; 12 bases agree with TRBD2. V trimming: 8 bases; J trimming: 2 bases; junction bases outside the gene matches: 16. Germline CDR1 DFQATT, CDR2 SNEGSKA (reference sequence). The CDR3 is 18 residues long.

This clonotype occurred a few times. The V gene is TRBV18, the J gene TRBJ2-3; D might be TRBD1 (5 bases). Germline V gives CDR1 KGHSH, CDR2 LQKENI. V lost 1 base to trimming and J lost 0 bases, with 8 bases between them. The length of the CDR3 is 15 residues. The CDR3 DNA is TGTGCCAGCTCACCACAGGGGATTAGCACAGATACGCAGTATTTT. This codes for CASSPQGISTDTQYF.

The chain joins TRBV29-1 to TRBJ1-5; TRBD1 matches at 8 bases. Trimming cost V 5 bases and J 1 base; bases outside gene matches: 7. Germline V gene lookup returns CDR1 SQVTM and CDR2 ANQGSEA. The length of the CDR3 is 15 residues. The CDR3 coding sequence is TGCAGCGTTACGACAGGGGCTTCGAGCAATCAGCCCCAGCATTTT. Translated, it gives CSVTTGASSNQPQHF.

This clonotype was counted at least ten times. V gene TRBV20-1 combines with J gene TRBJ2-5, with 8 bases that match TRBD1. Germline V gives CDR1 DFQATT, CDR2 SNEGSKA (reference sequence). There are 13 residues in the CDR3. The ends lost 6 bases at V and 0 bases at J; junction bases unmatched: 3. This chain's CDR3 is CSADRGHQETQYF. The CDR3 DNA reads TGCAGTGCCGACAGGGGCCACCAAGAGACCCAGTACTTC.

The chain joins TRBV7-2 to TRBJ2-3; D is perhaps TRBD1 (6 bases). V dropped 4 bases and J dropped 4 bases, with 18 bases sitting between them. The CDR3 is made up of 16 amino acids. In germline, CDR1 is SGHTA, CDR2 FQGNSA. The CDR3 DNA reads as TGTGCCAGCAGCTCCAGACGGGTCCCAGGGGCAGATACGCAGTATTTT. Its protein product is CASSSRRVPGADTQYF.

This clonotype was picked up a small number of times. This sequence joins TRBV28 and TRBJ1-5; the match to TRBD1 covers 7 bases. The CDR3 runs 16 residues. With V trimmed by 3 bases and J by 0 bases, 5 bases remained unmatched. Germline V lookup: CDR1 MDHEN, CDR2 SYDVKM. CDR3 residues: CASSLPGQHSNQPQHF. CDR3 nucleotide sequence: TGTGCCAGCAGTTTGCCGGGACAGCATAGCAATCAGCCCCAGCATTTT.

This clonotype was counted many times. The chain couples TRBV3-1 to TRBJ1-6; D not resolved. Germline CDR1 LGHDT, CDR2 YNNKEL (reference sequence). Trimming shortened V by 1 base and J by 4 bases, and 11 bases separated the two germline ends. The length of the CDR3 is 16 residues. The CDR3 loop reads CASSQAVRSYNSPLHF. The CDR3 coding sequence is TGTGCCAGCAGCCAAGCAGTCAGATCTTATAATTCACCCCTCCACTTT. Complete variable domain (other parts from reference TRBV3-1 and TRBJ1-6): DTAVSQTPKYLVTQMGNDKSIKCEQNLGHDTMYWYKQDSKKFLKIMFSYNNKELIINETVPNRFSPKSPDKAHLNLHINSLELGDSAVYFCASSQAVRSYNSPLHFGNGTRLTVT.

This clonotype was seen at least ten times. The V and J genes are TRBV5-6 and TRBJ2-3; D uncertain. Per the germline V gene, CDR1 is SGHDT and CDR2 is YYEEEE. The CDR3 length is 12 residues. V was shortened by 2 bases and J by 6 bases, with 7 bases between the two germline ends. The CDR3 sequence: CASSFGWDTQYF. As DNA, the CDR3 is TGTGCCAGCAGCTTCGGGTGGGATACGCAGTATTTT. Based on the CDR3 plus reference TRBV5-6 and TRBJ2-3, the full variable domain is DAGVTQSPTHLIKTRGQQVTLRCSPKSGHDTVSWYQQALGQGPQFIFQYYEEEERQRGNFPDRFSGHQFPNYSSELNVNALLLGDSALYLCASSFGWDTQYFGPGTRLTVL.

The count of this clonotype is one. The chain employs TRBV30 and TRBJ2-1, with 8 bases that match TRBD1. The CDR3 consists of 12 residues. Germline CDR1 GTSNPN, CDR2 SVGIG (reference sequence). V lost 0 bases, J lost 10 bases, and 2 bases stayed unmatched. The CDR3 is CAWSVQGGEQFF. CDR3 sequence (DNA): TGTGCCTGGAGTGTACAGGGGGGCGAGCAGTTCTTC.

This clonotype has a handful of counts. The chain has TRBV11-2 and TRBJ1-4; D perhaps matches TRBD1 (5 bases). This CDR3 has 15 amino acids. Trimming removed 5 bases from V and 5 bases from J, with 15 bases in between. Germline loops: CDR1 SGHAT, CDR2 FQNNGV. The DNA for the CDR3 is TGTGCCAGCAGCGTAGGGACGAAAAAAAATGAAAAACTGTTTTTT. It yields the protein CASSVGTKKNEKLFF.

This clonotype came up a few times. The CDR3 sequence: CASNQLAGGHEQFF. The CDR3 bases are TGTGCCAGCAACCAACTAGCGGGGGGACATGAGCAGTTCTTC. The chain links TRBV6-1 to TRBJ2-1; 12 nucleotides agree with TRBD2. The CDR3 sequence is 14 residues long. CDR1 and CDR2 from the germline V gene are MNHNS and SASEGT. V was clipped by 7 bases and J by 8 bases; unmatched bases: 6.